The next 10 T cell receptor beta chains were all read from a single sample in a study of T cell responses to AZD1222 COVID-19 vaccine. The method was immunoSEQ multiplex PCR; TCRdb's version includes in-frame clones alone and lacks a portion of them. The sample consists of roughly 56,000 clones, 70% to 90% of them appearing once. This specimen consisted of peripheral blood, obtained on day 0 of AZD1222 vaccination. The receptors stem from an adult in good health.

The gene calls are TRBV27 and TRBJ1-4, with D possibly TRBD1 on 5 matching bases. The CDR3 consists of 15 residues. Germline CDR1 and CDR2: MNHEY and SMNVEV (reference sequence). Trimming pared 4 bases from V and 4 bases from J, leaving 13 bases between. CDR3 in amino acids: CASSYFGGNNEKLFF. CDR3 DNA: TGTGCCAGCAGTTACTTCGGGGGAAATAATGAAAAACTGTTTTTT.

The chain recombines TRBV6-4 with TRBJ2-3, with TRBD2 matching 7 bases. V lost 3 bases to trimming and J lost 2 bases; unmatched junction nucleotides: 5. The CDR3 sequence is 15 residues long. The germline CDR1 and CDR2 sequences are MRHNA and SNTAGT. The CDR3 DNA reads TGTGCCAGCAGTGATTTGGCGGGGGACACAGATACGCAGTATTTT. This encodes CASSDLAGDTDTQYF.

This clone has only a few counts. The chain couples TRBV11-2 to TRBJ2-7; D gene ambiguous. Germline loops: CDR1 SGHAT, CDR2 FQNNGV. V was pared by 1 base and J by 3 bases, with 7 bases between. CDR3 length: 13 amino acids. This CDR3 is CASSLVPGYEQYF. The CDR3 bases are TGTGCCAGCAGCTTAGTGCCGGGCTACGAGCAGTACTTC.

This chain connects TRBV21-1 to TRBJ1-3. TRBV21-1 is flagged as a pseudogene. This CDR3 is built from 16 residues. In DNA form, the CDR3 reads TGTGCCAGCAGCAAGGGAACGGGAACATCTGGAAACACCATATATTTT. Its translation: CASSKGTGTSGNTIYF.

The rearrangement links TRBV18 to TRBJ1-2; D remains unclear. Germline V gene sequence: CDR1 KGHSH, CDR2 LQKENI. Trimming took 3 bases from V and 4 from J, leaving 15 bases between them. The CDR3 covers 15 residues. The CDR3: CASSPEDPTRYGYTF. CDR3 sequence (DNA): TGTGCCAGCTCACCCGAGGACCCGACGCGCTATGGCTACACCTTC.

CDR3 residues: CASSANPLQRGRSYNEQFF. The CDR3, as DNA: TGTGCCAGCAGCGCAAACCCACTTCAGCGGGGCCGCTCCTACAATGAGCAGTTCTTC. The gene calls are TRBV9 and TRBJ2-1, with TRBD2 matching 7 bases. The CDR3 length is 19 residues. Per germline, CDR1 SGDLS and CDR2 YYNGEE. J lost 0 bases, V lost 3 bases, and 15 bases had no gene match.

CDR3 loop: CARGPDRGPSPLHF. As DNA, the CDR3 is TGTGCCCGGGGGCCCGACAGGGGGCCATCACCCCTCCACTTT. The V gene is TRBV30, the J gene TRBJ1-6, with TRBD1 identical over 10 bases. The J segment lost 10 bases and the V segment lost 8 bases, leaving 11 bases of the junction unmatched. Looked up from germline, CDR1 is GTSNPN and CDR2 is SVGIG (reference sequence). The CDR3 contains 14 residues.

This clone has just one count. The chain recombines TRBV7-2 with TRBJ2-7, with a possible D match to TRBD2 (6 bases). In germline, CDR1 is SGHTA, CDR2 FQGNSA. The CDR3 loop spans 14 amino acids. V dropped 0 bases and J dropped 1 base, with 7 bases sitting between them. CDR3 DNA sequence: TGTGCCAGCAGCTTAGCTGCGGGGTCCTACGAGCAGTACTTC. Translating gives CASSLAAGSYEQYF.

The V call is TRBV5-1, the J call TRBJ2-3, with 7 positions matching TRBD2. Germline-derived CDR1 and CDR2 are SGHRS and YFSETQ. The CDR3 extends over 16 amino acids. J lost 6 bases, V lost 4 bases, and 14 bases had no gene match. CDR3: CASSPLSGAVSDTQYF. DNA for the CDR3: TGCGCCAGCAGCCCCCTCAGCGGGGCTGTTTCCGATACGCAGTATTTT.

A few counts support this clone. The chain joins TRBV4-2 to TRBJ1-3, with TRBD1 as a possible D gene (5 bases). Per germline, CDR1 LGHNA and CDR2 YNFKEQ. The CDR3 spans 13 residues. The germline V and J ends were trimmed by 1 base and 10 bases, with 11 bases remaining between them. CDR3 bases: TGTGCCAGCAGCCAAGGGAGGCAGGGAACCATATATTTT. It codes for CASSQGRQGTIYF.